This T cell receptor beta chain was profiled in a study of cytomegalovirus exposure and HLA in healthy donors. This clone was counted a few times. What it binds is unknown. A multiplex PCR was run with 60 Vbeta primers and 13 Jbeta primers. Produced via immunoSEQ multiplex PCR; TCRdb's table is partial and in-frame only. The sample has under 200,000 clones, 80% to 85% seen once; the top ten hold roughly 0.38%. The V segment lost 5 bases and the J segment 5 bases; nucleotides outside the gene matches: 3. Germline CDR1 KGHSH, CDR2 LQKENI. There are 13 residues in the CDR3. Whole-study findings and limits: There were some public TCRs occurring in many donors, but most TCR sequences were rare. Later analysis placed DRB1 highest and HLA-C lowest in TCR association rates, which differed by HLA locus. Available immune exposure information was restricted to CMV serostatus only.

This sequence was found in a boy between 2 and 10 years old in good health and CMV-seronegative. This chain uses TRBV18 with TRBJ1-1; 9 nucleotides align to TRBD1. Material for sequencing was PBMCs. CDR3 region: CASSRTGDTEAFF. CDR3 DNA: TGTGCCAGCTCAAGGACAGGGGATACTGAAGCTTTCTTT.